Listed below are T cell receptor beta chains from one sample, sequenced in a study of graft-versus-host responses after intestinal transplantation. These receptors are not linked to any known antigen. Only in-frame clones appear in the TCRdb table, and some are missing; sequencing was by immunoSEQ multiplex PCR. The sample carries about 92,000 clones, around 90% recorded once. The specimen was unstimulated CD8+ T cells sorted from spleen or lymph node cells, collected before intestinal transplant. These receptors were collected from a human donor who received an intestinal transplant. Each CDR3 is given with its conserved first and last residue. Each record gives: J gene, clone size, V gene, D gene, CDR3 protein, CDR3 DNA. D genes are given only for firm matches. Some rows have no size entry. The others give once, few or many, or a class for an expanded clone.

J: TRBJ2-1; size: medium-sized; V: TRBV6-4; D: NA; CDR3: CASSDGQKTYNEQFF; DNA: TGTGCCAGCAGTGACGGACAAAAAACCTACAATGAGCAGTTCTTC
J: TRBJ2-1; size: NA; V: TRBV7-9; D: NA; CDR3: CASSRLPGHEQFF; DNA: TGTGCCAGCAGCCGATTGCCCGGGCATGAGCAGTTCTTC
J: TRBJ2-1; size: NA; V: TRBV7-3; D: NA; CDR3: CASSLIGEPGDEQFF; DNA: TGTGCCAGCAGCTTAATCGGAGAACCTGGGGATGAGCAGTTCTTC
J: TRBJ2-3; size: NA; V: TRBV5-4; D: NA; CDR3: CASSPPAEGTDTQYF; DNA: TGTGCCAGCAGCCCGCCTGCCGAAGGCACAGATACGCAGTATTTT
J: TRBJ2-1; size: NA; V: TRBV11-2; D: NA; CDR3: CASNIGPSSYNEQFF; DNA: TGTGCCAGCAACATAGGACCCTCATCCTACAATGAGCAGTTCTTC
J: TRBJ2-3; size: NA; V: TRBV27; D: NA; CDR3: CASSLVGTSTDTQYF; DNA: TGTGCCAGCAGTTTAGTCGGGACAAGCACAGATACGCAGTATTTT
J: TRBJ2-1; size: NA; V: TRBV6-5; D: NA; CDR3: CASSRPRGAKNEQFF; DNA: TGTGCCAGCAGTCGGCCAAGGGGCGCGAAAAATGAGCAGTTCTTC
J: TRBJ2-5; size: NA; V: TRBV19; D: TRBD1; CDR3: CASSAVTGGPETQYF; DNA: TGTGCCAGTAGTGCCGTGACAGGGGGTCCAGAGACCCAGTACTTC
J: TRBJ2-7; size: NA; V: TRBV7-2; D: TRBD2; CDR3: CASSAVGTGTSGAYEQYF; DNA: TGTGCCAGCAGCGCAGTCGGTACCGGGACTAGCGGAGCCTACGAGCAGTACTTC
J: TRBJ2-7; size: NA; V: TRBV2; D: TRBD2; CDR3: CASSTAKRGESSYEQYF; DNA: TGTGCCAGCAGCACAGCCAAGCGGGGCGAAAGCTCCTACGAGCAGTACTTC
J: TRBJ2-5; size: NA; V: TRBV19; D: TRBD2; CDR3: CASTPGTSGRETQYF; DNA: TGTGCCAGTACACCGGGGACTAGCGGAAGGGAGACCCAGTACTTC
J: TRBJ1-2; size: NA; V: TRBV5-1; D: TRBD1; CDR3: CASSLESGGYGYTF; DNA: TGCGCCAGCAGCTTGGAATCAGGGGGCTATGGCTACACCTTC
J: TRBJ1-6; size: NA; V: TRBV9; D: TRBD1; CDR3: CASSATTGGNSPLHF; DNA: TGTGCCAGCAGCGCGACGACAGGGGGCAATTCACCCCTCCACTTT
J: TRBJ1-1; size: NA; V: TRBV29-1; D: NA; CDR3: CSVEGGRFTEAFF; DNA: TGCAGCGTTGAGGGCGGCAGGTTCACTGAAGCTTTCTTT
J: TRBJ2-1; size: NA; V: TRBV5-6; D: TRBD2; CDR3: CASSLLAGGLDEQFF; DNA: TGTGCCAGCAGCTTACTAGCGGGGGGGCTCGATGAGCAGTTCTTC
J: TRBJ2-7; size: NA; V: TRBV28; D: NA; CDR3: CASSPDRVLYYEQYF; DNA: TGTGCCAGCAGTCCCGACAGAGTACTTTACTACGAGCAGTACTTC